These T cell receptor beta chains were read from a single sample in a study of OX40 agonist ivuxolimab in advanced cancers. Method: immunoSEQ multiplex PCR; TCRdb's copy keeps in-frame clones and lacks some. The repertoire holds more than 70,000 clones, with 92% as singletons. Source: CD4+ or CD8+ T cells sorted from blood, taken in a trial of the OX40 agonist ivuxolimab. These receptors were collected from an adult with an advanced solid tumor such as melanoma, head and neck, liver or kidney cancer. Both conserved end residues are part of each CDR3. The D gene is left open where the match is weak. Clone size is shown for a subset of rows, as once, few, many or a class of expanded clone.

>.|TRBV28|.|TRBJ1-4
TGTGCCAGCAGTTACAAGGTGGGGGAAAAACTGTTTTTT
CASSYKVGEKLFF
>.|TRBV5-1|.|TRBJ1-4
TGCGCCAGCAGCCCCATCGGGACGGGCGAAAAACTGTTTTTT
CASSPIGTGEKLFF
>.|TRBV18|TRBD1|TRBJ1-6
TGTGCCAGCTCACCCCGACAGGGGGGTCCACCCCTCCACTTT
CASSPRQGGPPLHF
>.|TRBV5-1|.|TRBJ1-2
TGCGCCAGCAGCTTGGAAGGCAGGGAGTCTCGCGGCTACACCTTC
CASSLEGRESRGYTF
>once|TRBV27|.|TRBJ2-1
TGTGCCAGCAGTTTAAACAGGCACAATGAGCAGTTCTTC
CASSLNRHNEQFF
>.|TRBV18|TRBD2|TRBJ2-7
TGTGCCAGCTCACCACCAGGTCTCAACTCGGTCGGCGGGAGGGCCTACGAGCAGTACTTC
CASSPPGLNSVGGRAYEQYF
>.|TRBV2|TRBD2|TRBJ2-7
TGTGCCAGCAGTGGGACTAGCGGAAGCCTAAGGCAGTACTTC
CASSGTSGSLRQYF
>.|TRBV5-4|.|TRBJ1-3
TGTGCCAGCAGCTTGTCAGGGGTCTCTGGAAACACCATATATTTT
CASSLSGVSGNTIYF
>.|TRBV2|.|TRBJ1-5
TGTGCCAGCAGCGCCGTAAGCCTAAATCAGCCCCAGCATTTT
CASSAVSLNQPQHF
>.|TRBV6-1|.|TRBJ2-7
TGTGCCAGCAGTGAAGAGCCCGGAGGCTACGAGCAGTACTTC
CASSEEPGGYEQYF
>.|TRBV7-9|TRBD1|TRBJ1-2
TGTGCCAGCAGCCCCCCCGTGGTAGGGGGCGTTGGCTACACCTTC
CASSPPVVGGVGYTF